This T cell receptor beta chain originates from a study of response to subunit inactivated influenza vaccine (dated by TCRdb to the late 2010s). Regarding the complete study: Deep quantitative T cell receptor repertoire profiling was used in the study to track responses to a trivalent subunit inactivated influenza vaccine. The investigation overall reported the following: The authors suggested that each seasonal influenza vaccination may recruit only a limited number of new T cells.

The library was prepared using RT-PCR. The listed sequencing device is Illumina HiSeq 2500. Starting from the raw public reads, TCRdb applied fastp trimming at Q25, assembled clones with MiXCR and retained in-frame beta chains. Each entry is one CDR3 protein sequence, shown with its most common DNA and genes. The sample table shows hundreds of thousands of distinct CDR3 sequences, and over 11% are seen once. The biggest ten clones account for approximately 6.5% of the sample. As concerns this clonotype: This receptor's antigen is unknown. Base qualities are not recorded, but no much larger clone differs from it by a single base.

V has 4 bases trimmed and J has 0 bases trimmed; junction bases matching no gene number 4. For CDR1 and CDR2, the germline V gene lists KGHSH and LQKENI. From its cysteine to its phenylalanine, the CDR3 spans 16 amino acids. The read is trimmed to its CDR3 DNA, 48 bases read in frame from base 1. The V and J genes are TRBV18 and TRBJ2-1; TRBD1 agrees with 9 junctional bases. The starting material was PBMCs from blood, obtained less than 15 days before vaccination. This sequence originates from a man aged 45-60 years who received an inactivated influenza vaccine. Donor details come from another sample of the same person, matched by shared clones. At the DNA level, the sequence is TGTGCCAGCTCACGGACAGGGGCGAGCTCCTACAATGAGCAGTTCTTC. Its protein is CASSRTGASSYNEQFF.